This T cell receptor beta chain was sequenced in a study of OX40 agonist ivuxolimab in advanced cancers. Study-wide background: Patients got intravenous ivuxolimab at 0.01 to 10 mg/kg every 2 weeks. Whole-study findings and limits: On average, CD8+ T cells showed a greater number of expanded clones than CD4+.

TCRdb's table, derived via immunoSEQ multiplex PCR, lists solely in-frame clones and lacks some. The sample contains 75,000 to 100,000 clones, around 85% of which appear only once. As for this clone: Its antigen is unknown.

Germline CDR1 and CDR2: SGHNT and YYREEE (reference sequence). Trimming removed 2 bases from V and 1 base from J, with 9 bases in between. This CDR3 is 14 amino acids long. Blood samples were obtained at baseline, cycle 4 day 1, and cycle 7 day 1. The chain recombines TRBV5-4 with TRBJ1-1, with D unclear. The receptor comes from an adult with an advanced solid tumor such as melanoma, head and neck, liver or kidney cancer. Sequenced material: CD4+ or CD8+ T cells sorted from blood, taken in a trial of the OX40 agonist ivuxolimab. The CDR3 bases are TGTGCCAGCAGCTTCCCAGGAGGGAACACTGAAGCTTTCTTT. It codes for CASSFPGGNTEAFF.